The rows below give T cell receptor beta chains drawn from one sample of a study of CD8 T cells in ankylosing spondylitis. TCRdb itself ran the 5' RACE reads through MiXCR, one entry per CDR3 protein. The top ten clones hold approximately 15% of a sample with over 150,000 distinct CDR3 sequences, roughly 13% of them seen once. Sequenced input: blood, either unsorted or a sorted T cell fraction (not recorded which). These receptors originate from a male donor with ankylosing spondylitis or in good health (not recorded which). Both conserved end residues are part of each CDR3. Fields, in order: J gene, V gene, clone size, D gene, CDR3 protein, CDR3 DNA. D genes are given only for firm matches. For some rows the clone size is stated as once, few or many, or as a class when expanded; others skip it.

J gene: TRBJ2-1; V gene: TRBV5-1; clone size: many; D gene: TRBD1; CDR3 protein: CASSWPDYGQGVSNEQFF; CDR3 DNA: TGCGCCAGCAGCTGGCCTGATTACGGGCAGGGGGTTAGCAATGAGCAGTTCTTC
J gene: TRBJ2-7; V gene: TRBV30; clone size: -; D gene: TRBD2; CDR3 protein: CAWSVGVAGDEQYF; CDR3 DNA: TGTGCCTGGAGTGTAGGAGTAGCGGGAGACGAGCAGTACTTC
J gene: TRBJ2-1; V gene: TRBV24-1; clone size: -; D gene: TRBD2; CDR3 protein: CATSDSSSGVGNEQFF; CDR3 DNA: TGTGCCACCAGTGATTCATCTAGCGGGGTAGGTAATGAGCAGTTCTTC
J gene: TRBJ2-3; V gene: TRBV5-1; clone size: -; D gene: TRBD2; CDR3 protein: CASSPGTSGLDTQYF; CDR3 DNA: TGCGCCAGCAGCCCCGGGACTAGCGGGTTAGATACGCAGTATTTT
J gene: TRBJ2-1; V gene: TRBV10-2; clone size: -; D gene: -; CDR3 protein: CASSEMFHGWGEQFF; CDR3 DNA: TGCGCCAGCAGTGAGATGTTTCATGGGTGGGGTGAGCAGTTCTTC
J gene: TRBJ2-7; V gene: TRBV5-6; clone size: few; D gene: TRBD1; CDR3 protein: CASSYLGLGQGYYEQYF; CDR3 DNA: TGTGCCAGCAGCTATTTGGGACTCGGACAGGGGTACTACGAGCAGTACTTC
J gene: TRBJ2-1; V gene: TRBV12-3/TRBV12-4; clone size: few; D gene: -; CDR3 protein: CASSNNEQFF; CDR3 DNA: TGTGCCAGCAGCAACAATGAGCAGTTCTTC
J gene: TRBJ1-1; V gene: TRBV6-6; clone size: few; D gene: -; CDR3 protein: CASSQQGAKAFF; CDR3 DNA: TGTGCCAGCAGCCAACAGGGAGCAAAAGCTTTCTTT
J gene: TRBJ2-1; V gene: TRBV7-9; clone size: -; D gene: -; CDR3 protein: CASSFEERYNEQFF; CDR3 DNA: TGTGCCAGCAGCTTCGAGGAGAGATACAATGAGCAGTTCTTC
J gene: TRBJ2-1; V gene: TRBV7-9; clone size: few; D gene: -; CDR3 protein: CANPWGDEQFF; CDR3 DNA: TGTGCCAACCCCTGGGGGGATGAGCAGTTCTTC
J gene: TRBJ2-6; V gene: TRBV27; clone size: -; D gene: TRBD2; CDR3 protein: CASSSPGREGLSSGANVLTF; CDR3 DNA: TGTGCCAGCAGTTCGCCCGGTAGGGAGGGCCTCAGCTCTGGGGCCAACGTCCTGACTTTC
J gene: TRBJ1-5; V gene: TRBV12-5; clone size: few; D gene: -; CDR3 protein: CAKSLGCSRGAQHF; CDR3 DNA: TGTGCAAAGTCTTTGGGTTGTTCCAGGGGTGCCCAGCATTTT
J gene: TRBJ2-1; V gene: TRBV20-1; clone size: -; D gene: TRBD2; CDR3 protein: CCADLGLAGGSYNEQFF; CDR3 DNA: TGCTGTGCCGACCTTGGACTAGCGGGAGGCTCCTACAATGAGCAGTTCTTC
J gene: TRBJ2-1; V gene: TRBV7-9; clone size: -; D gene: -; CDR3 protein: CASSHRVLNNEQFF; CDR3 DNA: TGTGCCAGCAGCCACAGGGTTTTAAACAATGAGCAGTTCTTC
J gene: TRBJ2-5; V gene: TRBV4-1; clone size: many; D gene: -; CDR3 protein: CASSQVVLQETQYF; CDR3 DNA: TGCGCCAGCAGCCAAGTGGTGCTGCAAGAGACCCAGTACTTC
J gene: TRBJ2-7; V gene: TRBV6-1; clone size: -; D gene: -; CDR3 protein: CASSEAPTAPFEQYF; CDR3 DNA: TGTGCCAGCAGTGAAGCGCCCACTGCCCCTTTTGAGCAGTACTTC
J gene: TRBJ1-1; V gene: TRBV27; clone size: few; D gene: -; CDR3 protein: CASSLSSGGALRLTEAFF; CDR3 DNA: TGTGCCAGCAGTTTATCGTCGGGTGGTGCGCTTAGGCTCACTGAAGCTTTCTTT
J gene: TRBJ2-7; V gene: TRBV4-1; clone size: few; D gene: TRBD2; CDR3 protein: CASSQVGAGAAHEQYF; CDR3 DNA: TGCGCCAGCAGCCAAGTTGGGGCGGGAGCTGCCCACGAGCAGTACTTC
J gene: TRBJ2-1; V gene: TRBV14; clone size: -; D gene: -; CDR3 protein: CASSQETNLYNEQFF; CDR3 DNA: TGTGCCAGCAGCCAAGAGACTAACCTTTACAATGAGCAGTTCTTC
J gene: TRBJ1-5; V gene: TRBV2; clone size: -; D gene: -; CDR3 protein: CASSEVPGSNQPQHF; CDR3 DNA: TGTGCCAGCAGTGAAGTACCGGGAAGCAATCAGCCCCAGCATTTT
J gene: TRBJ1-6; V gene: TRBV5-1; clone size: few; D gene: TRBD1; CDR3 protein: CASSFGQGAPAPLHF; CDR3 DNA: TGCGCCAGCAGCTTTGGACAGGGCGCCCCGGCACCCCTCCACTTT
J gene: TRBJ2-1; V gene: TRBV3-1; clone size: few; D gene: -; CDR3 protein: CASSHHQGYNEQFF; CDR3 DNA: TGTGCCAGCAGCCATCACCAGGGGTACAATGAGCAGTTCTTC